These 5 T cell receptor beta chains were sequenced from one sample in a study of cytomegalovirus exposure and HLA in healthy donors. The assay was immunoSEQ multiplex PCR, and TCRdb's table has in-frame clones only and misses some. The repertoire consists of about 110,000 clones, with around 85% occurring once and the leading ten covering around 2.7%. Sequences were obtained from PBMCs. These receptors all stem from a woman in her late teens or twenties in good health and CMV-seronegative.

This clone was seen just once. The V call is TRBV2, the J call TRBJ2-1; 8 positions match TRBD1. Germline-derived CDR1 and CDR2 are SNHLY and FYNNEI. V lost 9 bases and J lost 8; bases outside the gene matches: 3. The CDR3 loop spans 11 amino acids. The CDR3, as DNA: TGTGCCAGTAGACAGGGGTATGAGCAGTTCTTC. Translation gives CASRQGYEQFF. The whole variable domain, remainder taken from reference TRBV2 and TRBJ2-1, is EPEVTQTPSHQVTQMGQEVILRCVPISNHLYFYWYRQILGQKVEFLVSFYNNEISEKSEIFDDQFSVERPDGSNFTLKIRSTKLEDSAMYFCASRQGYEQFFGPGTRLTVL.

This clone was observed once. This chain links TRBV7-8 with TRBJ1-4; D unresolved. This CDR3 contains 14 residues. Trimming stripped 1 base from V and 7 bases from J, with 10 bases between. Germline assignment: CDR1 SGHVS and CDR2 FQNEAQ. This CDR3 reads CASSLGWAVEKLFF. The DNA of the CDR3 is TGTGCCAGCAGCTTAGGATGGGCAGTTGAAAAACTGTTTTTT.

This clone has only a few counts. V and J are TRBV18 and TRBJ1-2; maybe TRBD1 (5 bases). The germline V gene encodes CDR1 KGHSH and CDR2 LQKENI. V gave up 0 bases and J gave up 7 bases, with 12 bases separating them. The CDR3 has 14 residues. Here the CDR3 reads CASSPPTGYLGYTF. The CDR3 DNA is TGTGCCAGCTCACCACCTACAGGATACCTTGGCTACACCTTC.

The chain recombines TRBV28 with TRBJ1-3, with a weak D call TRBD1 (6 bases). With 6 bases removed from V and 1 base from J, the gap between germline ends came to 13 bases. The germline V gene has CDR1 MDHEN and CDR2 SYDVKM. This CDR3 is 15 amino acids long. CDR3 loop: CASSKDRPSGNTIYF. CDR3 in DNA: TGTGCCAGCAGCAAGGACAGACCTTCTGGAAACACCATATATTTT.

This clone is a singleton in its sample. The CDR3 nucleotides are TGTGCCAGTAGGGGCCGAAACTATGGCTACACCTTC. Amino acid sequence: CASRGRNYGYTF. The rearrangement joins TRBV19 to TRBJ1-2; D ambiguous. Germline CDR1 reads LNHDA; CDR2 reads SQIVND (reference sequence). CDR3 size: 12 residues. The V and J ends lost 6 bases and 2 bases respectively, with 7 bases between them.